This T cell receptor beta chain was obtained from a study of OX40 agonist ivuxolimab in advanced cancers. Study background: While on treatment, patients had intravenous ivuxolimab at 0.01 to 10 mg/kg every 2 weeks.

The assay was immunoSEQ multiplex PCR, and TCRdb's table has in-frame clones only and misses some. This table has approximately 77,000 clones, approximately 90% appearing once. The study sampled blood at baseline, cycle 4 day 1, and cycle 7 day 1. Germline CDR1 is SGHRS and CDR2 is YFSETQ. The length of the CDR3 is 13 residues. The V gene end was trimmed by 6 bases and the J gene end by 5 bases; junction bases not matched to a gene: 3. The TCR comes from an adult with an advanced solid tumor such as melanoma, head and neck, liver or kidney cancer. Sequencing was performed on CD4+ or CD8+ T cells sorted from blood, taken in a trial of the OX40 agonist ivuxolimab. The V and J genes are TRBV5-1 and TRBJ2-3; 10 bases fit TRBD2. This CDR3 is CASTSGSGDTQYF. For the CDR3, the DNA is TGCGCCAGCACTAGCGGGAGTGGAGATACGCAGTATTTT.